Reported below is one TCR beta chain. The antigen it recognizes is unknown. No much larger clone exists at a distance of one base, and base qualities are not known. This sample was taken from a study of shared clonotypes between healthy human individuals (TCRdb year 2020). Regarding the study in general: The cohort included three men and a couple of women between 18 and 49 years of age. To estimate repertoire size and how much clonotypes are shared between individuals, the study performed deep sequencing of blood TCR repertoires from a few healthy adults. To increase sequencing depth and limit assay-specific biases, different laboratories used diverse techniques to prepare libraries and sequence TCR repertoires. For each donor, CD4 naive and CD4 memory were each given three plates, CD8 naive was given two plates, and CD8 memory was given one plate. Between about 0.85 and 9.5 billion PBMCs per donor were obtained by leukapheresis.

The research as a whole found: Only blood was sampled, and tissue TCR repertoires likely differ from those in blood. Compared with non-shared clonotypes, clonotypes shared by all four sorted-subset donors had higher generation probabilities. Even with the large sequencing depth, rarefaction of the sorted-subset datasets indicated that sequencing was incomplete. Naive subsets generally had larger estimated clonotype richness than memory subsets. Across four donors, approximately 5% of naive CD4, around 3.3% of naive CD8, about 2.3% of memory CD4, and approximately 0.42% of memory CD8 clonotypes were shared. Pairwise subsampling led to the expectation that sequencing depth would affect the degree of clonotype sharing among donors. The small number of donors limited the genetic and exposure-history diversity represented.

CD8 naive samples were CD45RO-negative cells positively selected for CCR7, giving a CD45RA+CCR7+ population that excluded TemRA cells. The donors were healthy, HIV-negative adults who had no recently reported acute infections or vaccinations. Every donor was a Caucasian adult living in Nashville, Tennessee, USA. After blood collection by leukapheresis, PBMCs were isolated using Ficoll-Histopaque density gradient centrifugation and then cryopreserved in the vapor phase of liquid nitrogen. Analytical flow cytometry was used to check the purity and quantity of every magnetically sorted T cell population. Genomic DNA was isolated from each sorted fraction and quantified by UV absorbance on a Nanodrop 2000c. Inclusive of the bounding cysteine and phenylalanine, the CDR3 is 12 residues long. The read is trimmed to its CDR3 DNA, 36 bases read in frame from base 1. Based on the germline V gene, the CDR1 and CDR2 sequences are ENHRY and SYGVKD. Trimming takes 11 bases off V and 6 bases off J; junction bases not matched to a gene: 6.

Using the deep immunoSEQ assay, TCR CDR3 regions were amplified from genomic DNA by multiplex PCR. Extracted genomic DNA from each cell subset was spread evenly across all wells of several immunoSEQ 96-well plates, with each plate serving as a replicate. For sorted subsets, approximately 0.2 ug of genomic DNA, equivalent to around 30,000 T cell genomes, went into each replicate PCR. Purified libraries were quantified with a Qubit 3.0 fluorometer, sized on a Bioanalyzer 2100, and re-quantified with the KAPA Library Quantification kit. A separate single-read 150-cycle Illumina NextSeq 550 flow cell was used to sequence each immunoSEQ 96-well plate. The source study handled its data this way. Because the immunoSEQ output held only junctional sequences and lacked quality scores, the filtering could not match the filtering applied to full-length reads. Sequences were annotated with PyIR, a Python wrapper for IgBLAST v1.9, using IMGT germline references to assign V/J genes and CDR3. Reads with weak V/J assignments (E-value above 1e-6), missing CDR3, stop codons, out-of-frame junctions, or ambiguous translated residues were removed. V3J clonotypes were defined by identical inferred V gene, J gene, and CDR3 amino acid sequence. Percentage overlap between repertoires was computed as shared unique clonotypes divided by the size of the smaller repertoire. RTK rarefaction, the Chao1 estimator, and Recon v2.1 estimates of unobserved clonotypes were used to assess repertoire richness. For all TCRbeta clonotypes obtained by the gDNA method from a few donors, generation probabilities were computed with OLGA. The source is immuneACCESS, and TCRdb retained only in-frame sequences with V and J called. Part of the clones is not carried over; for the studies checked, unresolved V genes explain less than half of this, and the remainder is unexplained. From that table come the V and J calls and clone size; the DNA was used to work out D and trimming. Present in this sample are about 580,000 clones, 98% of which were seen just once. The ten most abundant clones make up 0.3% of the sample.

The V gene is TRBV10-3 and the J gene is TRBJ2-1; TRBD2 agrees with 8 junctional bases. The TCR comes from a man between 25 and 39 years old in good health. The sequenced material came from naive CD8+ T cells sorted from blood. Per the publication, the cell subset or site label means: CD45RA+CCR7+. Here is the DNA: TGTGCCGCCAGCGGGAGTCTCAATGAGCAGTTCTTC. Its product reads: CAASGSLNEQFF.